One and the same sample provided the 10 T cell receptor beta chains below, sequenced in a study of T cells of healthy individuals. TCRdb reprocessed the 5' RACE reads with MiXCR, giving one entry per CDR3 protein. The table has 63,000 or so distinct CDR3 sequences, roughly 17% seen once. These receptors all stem from a human donor in good health.

The V gene is TRBV14, the J gene TRBJ2-1; TRBD1 matches 9 bases. Germline assignment: CDR1 SGHDN and CDR2 FVKESK. The trim removed 4 bases at V and 7 bases at J, leaving 14 bases unmatched. There are 17 residues in the CDR3. CDR3 in DNA: TGTGCCAGCAGCCTAAAGGGTTTCGGGACAGGGATAAATGAGCAGTTCTTC. This sequence encodes CASSLKGFGTGINEQFF.

This clonotype occurred a few times. This chain connects TRBV7-9 to TRBJ1-2, with D unresolved. The germline V and J ends were trimmed by 5 bases and 4 bases, with 11 bases remaining between them. The CDR3 length is 13 residues. Germline values: CDR1 SEHNR, CDR2 FQNEAQ (reference sequence). The CDR3 sequence: CASSPRLLYGYTF. The CDR3 region has the DNA TGTGCCAGCAGCCCCCGGTTGCTCTATGGCTACACCTTC.

The sample holds many counts of this clonotype. The CDR3 reads CSAKYPGGYGYTF. Here the CDR3 DNA reads TGCAGTGCAAAGTATCCAGGCGGCTATGGCTACACCTTC. The J gene is TRBJ1-2, the V gene TRBV20-1; D is ambiguous. The CDR3 is 13 residues long. Germline V lookup: CDR1 DFQATT, CDR2 SNEGSKA (reference sequence). V was cut by 6 bases and J by 4 bases, with 15 bases left in between.

This clonotype was counted at least ten times. V and J are TRBV10-3 and TRBJ1-1; 8 bases agree with TRBD1. This CDR3 has 15 residues. The trim removed 5 bases at V and 1 base at J, leaving 6 bases unmatched. The germline V gene encodes CDR1 ENHRY and CDR2 SYGVKD. CDR3 DNA: TGTGCCATCAGTTTGTCGACAGGGGCGAACACTGAAGCTTTCTTT. Translation: CAISLSTGANTEAFF.

Only one count was recorded for this clonotype. The rearrangement links TRBV7-9 to TRBJ2-1; 7 nucleotides line up with TRBD2. The CDR3 consists of 20 residues. Germline assignment: CDR1 SEHNR and CDR2 FQNEAQ (reference sequence). V lost 4 bases, J lost 2 bases, and 20 bases stayed unmatched. The CDR3: CASSSKQGVGLVDTYNEQFF. CDR3 bases: TGTGCCAGCAGCTCCAAGCAAGGCGTCGGACTAGTGGACACCTACAATGAGCAGTTCTTC.

The CDR3 DNA reads as TGTGCCAGCAGCTTAGAAGGGGGTGGGGAGACCCAGTACTTC. This sequence encodes CASSLEGGGETQYF. The gene calls are TRBV11-2 and TRBJ2-5; D perhaps matches TRBD1 (6 bases). The germline V gene has CDR1 SGHAT and CDR2 FQNNGV. The CDR3 spans 14 residues. Trimming pared 0 bases from V and 5 bases from J, leaving 10 bases between. The full variable domain, rest sourced from reference TRBV11-2 and TRBJ2-5, is EAGVAQSPRYKIIEKRQSVAFWCNPISGHATLYWYQQILGQGPKLLIQFQNNGVVDDSQLPKDRFSAERLKGVDSTLKIQPAKLEDSAVYLCASSLEGGGETQYFGPGTRLLVL.

The genes are TRBV12-3 or TRBV12-4 and TRBJ2-3, with D possibly matching TRBD2 (6 bases). Between the trimmed V and J ends, which lost 7 bases and 6 bases, there was a span of 17 bases. The CDR3 spans 14 residues. The CDR3 DNA follows: TGTGCCAGCAACATACGGGCCAGCGGGGATACGCAGTATTTT. This sequence encodes CASNIRASGDTQYF.

To note about this clonotype: The junction and the germline gene differ at one end; a read error may be behind it. The chain is built from TRBV10-2 and TRBJ2-7, with 7 bases aligning to TRBD1. CDR1 is WSHSY, CDR2 SAAADI, per germline. The CDR3 extends over 16 amino acids. CDR3 in amino acids: CASSAPGTADSYEQYF. The CDR3 nucleotides read TGTGCCAGCAGTGCCCCCGGGACAGCCGATTCCTACGAGCAGTACTTC.

The chain joins TRBV2 to TRBJ1-5; possible D gene TRBD1, 5 bases. This CDR3 contains 15 residues. V gave up 6 bases and J gave up 0 bases, with 12 bases separating them. Germline CDR1 is SNHLY and CDR2 is FYNNEI. CDR3 amino acids: CASRVGGFSNQPQHF. CDR3 in DNA: TGTGCCAGCAGGGTTGGGGGTTTTAGCAATCAGCCCCAGCATTTT. The whole variable domain, filled in from reference TRBV2 and TRBJ1-5, reads EPEVTQTPSHQVTQMGQEVILRCVPISNHLYFYWYRQILGQKVEFLVSFYNNEISEKSEIFDDQFSVERPDGSNFTLKIRSTKLEDSAMYFCASRVGGFSNQPQHFGDGTRLSIL.

This clonotype was seen only a few times. CDR3 sequence (DNA): TGTGCCACCAGCAGTTTGGGTTCGGGTTATAGCAATCAGCCCCAGCATTTT. Amino acids: CATSSLGSGYSNQPQHF. The chain uses TRBV15 and TRBJ1-5; D gene ambiguous. CDR1 and CDR2 (germline): LNHNV, YYDKDF (reference sequence). V lost 3 bases and J 0 bases, leaving 15 bases between the germline ends. This CDR3 is 17 amino acids long.